This TCR beta chain was captured in a study of OX40 agonist ivuxolimab in advanced cancers. In the study overall: As their treatment, patients were administered ivuxolimab, an agonistic anti-OX40 (CD134) antibody. Every 2 weeks, ivuxolimab was infused into the patients intravenously at between 0.01 and 10 mg/kg. Around 40% of patients had received prior checkpoint inhibitor therapy.

The J segment lost 1 base and the V segment lost 5 bases, leaving 6 bases of the junction unmatched. The CDR3 spans 17 residues. Germline V gene sequence: CDR1 MDHEN, CDR2 SYDVKM. The study sampled blood at baseline, cycle 4 day 1, and cycle 7 day 1. In its sample, this clone was seen a few times. The table came from immunoSEQ multiplex PCR; TCRdb's copy has only in-frame clones and leaves some out. The repertoire has some 70,000 clones, roughly nine tenths of them found once; the top ten carry around 2.3%. This TCR was sampled from an adult with an advanced solid tumor such as melanoma, head and neck, liver or kidney cancer. The sample was CD4+ or CD8+ T cells sorted from blood, taken in a trial of the OX40 agonist ivuxolimab. The chain employs TRBV28 and TRBJ2-2, with TRBD2 matching over 11 bases. CDR3 DNA: TGTGCCAGCAGTGACCCCGGGACTAGCGGGAACACCGGGGAGCTGTTTTTT. It translates to CASSDPGTSGNTGELFF. The full variable domain, completed using reference TRBV28 and TRBJ2-2, is DVKVTQSSRYLVKRTGEKVFLECVQDMDHENMFWYRQDPGLGLRLIYFSYDVKMKEKGDIPEGYSVSREKKERFSLILESASTNQTSMYLCASSDPGTSGNTGELFFGEGSRLTVL.